A single sample gave rise to the 22 T cell receptor beta chains below, sequenced in a study of blood T cell repertoires in COVID-19. Clones were sequenced by immunoSEQ multiplex PCR, and TCRdb holds only the in-frame ones, with some missing. The data contain under 200,000 clones, 70% to 90% of them singletons. The specimen was peripheral blood. The receptor source for this set is a woman at least 80 years old in a cohort sampled during active or convalescent COVID-19.

The gene calls are TRBV27 and TRBJ2-5; D is perhaps TRBD2 (5 bases). Germline V gene sequence: CDR1 MNHEY, CDR2 SMNVEV (reference sequence). V lost 4 bases to trimming and J lost 5 bases, with 11 bases between them. The CDR3 has 13 amino acids. In DNA form, the CDR3 reads TGTGCCAGCAGTTCCGGACTCCGGGAGACCCAGTACTTC. It yields the protein CASSSGLRETQYF.

This chain connects TRBV21-1 to TRBJ1-4; the table's D gene call, TRBD1, was not cross checked with the DNA. TRBV21-1 corresponds to a pseudogene. The CDR3 has 15 residues. CDR3 in amino acids: CASKKAGTANEKLFF. The CDR3 DNA reads TGTGCCAGCAAAAAGGCGGGGACAGCTAATGAAAAACTGTTTTTT.

V is TRBV3-1 (or the pseudogene TRBV3-2) and J is TRBJ2-1; 8 bases align to TRBD2. The V gene end was trimmed by 0 bases and the J gene end by 0 bases; junction bases not matched to a gene: 7. Germline V gives CDR1 LGHDT, CDR2 YNNKEL (reference sequence). The CDR3 has 18 amino acids. CDR3 coding DNA: TGTGCCAGCAGCCAAGAGACCTTAGCGGGGCTCTCCTACAATGAGCAGTTCTTC. Its protein is CASSQETLAGLSYNEQFF.

The CDR3 coding sequence is TGTGCCAGCTCACCAGTGCAGGGAGGCTTCAACGAGCAGTACTTC. This sequence encodes CASSPVQGGFNEQYF. The chain has TRBV18 and TRBJ2-7; D possibly corresponds to TRBD2 (6 bases). The CDR3 contains 15 residues. The ends were cut back, 2 bases at V and 5 bases at J, with 16 bases in the middle. CDR1 and CDR2 (germline): KGHSH, LQKENI.

The rearrangement links TRBV28 to TRBJ1-6, with a tentative D call TRBD1 (6 bases). Germline V CDR1 and CDR2: MDHEN, SYDVKM. V dropped 8 bases and J dropped 0 bases, with 11 bases sitting between them. The CDR3 runs to 15 residues. The DNA for the CDR3 is TGTGCCAGCGGGGACATTAGCTCCTATAATTCACCCCTCCACTTT. Protein sequence: CASGDISSYNSPLHF.

The V call is TRBV5-1, the J call TRBJ2-7, with 8 bases matching TRBD2. The germline CDR1 and CDR2 sequences are SGHRS and YFSETQ. The CDR3 has 17 amino acids. J was trimmed by 2 bases and V by 0 bases; bases with no gene match: 10. The CDR3 nucleotides are TGCGCCAGCAGCTTGGGTTCATCGGGAGGGGGTACCTACGAGCAGTACTTC. Translation: CASSLGSSGGGTYEQYF. Variable domain in full (rest from reference TRBV5-1 and TRBJ2-7): KAGVTQTPRYLIKTRGQQVTLSCSPISGHRSVSWYQQTPGQGLQFLFEYFSETQRNKGNFPGRFSGRQFSNSRSEMNVSTLELGDSALYLCASSLGSSGGGTYEQYFGPGTRLTVT.

The J gene is TRBJ1-2, the V gene TRBV9; tentatively, D is TRBD1 (6 bases). Trimming shortened V by 3 bases and J by 2 bases, and 11 bases separated the two germline ends. The CDR3 sequence is 14 residues long. CDR1 is SGDLS, CDR2 YYNGEE, per germline. The CDR3 here is CASSGYGTNYGYTF. The CDR3, as DNA: TGTGCCAGCAGCGGCTATGGGACAAACTATGGCTACACCTTC.

This chain connects TRBV7-2 to TRBJ1-5, with D possibly being TRBD1 (6 bases). The CDR3 has 15 residues. Germline loops: CDR1 SGHTA, CDR2 FQGNSA. V dropped 1 base and J dropped 2 bases, with 9 bases sitting between them. CDR3 region: CASSLGQVGNQPQHF. The CDR3 nucleotides read TGTGCCAGCAGCTTAGGACAGGTGGGCAATCAGCCCCAGCATTTT.

The V and J genes are TRBV20-1 and TRBJ2-1, with D possibly matching TRBD2 (5 bases). With 3 bases removed from V and 6 bases from J, the gap between germline ends came to 18 bases. Looked up from germline, CDR1 is DFQATT and CDR2 is SNEGSKA (reference sequence). The CDR3 loop spans 15 amino acids. This CDR3 is CSASNPLEPVNEQFF. Here the CDR3 DNA reads TGCAGTGCTAGTAACCCACTAGAACCCGTCAATGAGCAGTTCTTC.

The rearrangement joins TRBV5-5 to TRBJ2-7; unclear D gene. Trimming shortened V by 4 bases and J by 1 base, and 12 bases separated the two germline ends. Germline values: CDR1 SGHKS, CDR2 YYEKEE (reference sequence). The CDR3 runs to 14 residues. The CDR3 DNA is TGTGCCAGCAGCCAAGCGACGAGTTCCTACGAGCAGTACGTC. Its protein product is CASSQATSSYEQYV.

The genes are TRBV30 and TRBJ2-2, with 9 bases aligning to TRBD2. Germline CDR1 reads GTSNPN; CDR2 reads SVGIG (reference sequence). The CDR3 is 17 residues long. The junction had 8 bases not matched to a gene; V was cut back by 0 bases and J by 3 bases. The CDR3 region has the DNA TGTGCCTGGAGTGTATGGCGCGGGAGGGTCGACACCGGGGAGCTGTTTTTT. It codes for CAWSVWRGRVDTGELFF.

This rearrangement joins TRBV11-2 to TRBJ2-7, with 8 positions matching TRBD2. This CDR3 has 12 amino acids. The V gene's germline CDR1 is SGHAT and CDR2 FQNNGV. The CDR3 reads CARRGGSYEQYF. The CDR3 coding sequence is TGTGCACGCCGGGGGGGGTCCTACGAGCAGTACTTC.

The chain uses TRBV5-5 and TRBJ2-7; D is ambiguous. V was shortened by 0 bases and J by 1 base, with 17 bases between the two germline ends. The CDR3 is 17 residues long. Germline values: CDR1 SGHKS, CDR2 YYEKEE (reference sequence). The CDR3 reads CASSLGDSIMLSYEQYV. The CDR3 DNA is TGTGCCAGCAGCTTGGGAGACTCGATTATGCTGTCCTACGAGCAGTACGTC.

J is TRBJ2-1 and V is TRBV6-2 or TRBV6-3; 11 positions agree with TRBD2. The CDR3 runs 15 residues. Trimming at V came to 2 bases and at J to 8 bases, leaving 5 bases not matched to a gene. The germline gives CDR1 MNHEY, CDR2 SVGEGT. CDR3 sequence (DNA): TGTGCCAGCAGTTACGGGCTAGCGGGGGGCGATGAGCAGTTCTTC. This gives the protein CASSYGLAGGDEQFF.

The chain is built from TRBV10-1 and TRBJ2-1, with 10 positions matching TRBD2. CDR3 length: 16 amino acids. With V trimmed by 3 bases and J by 9 bases, 11 bases remained unmatched. Germline CDR1 reads WNHNN; CDR2 reads SYGVQD (reference sequence). CDR3 nucleotides: TGCGCCAGCAGTGATTCTATAGCGGGGGGTGTCGGTGAGCAGTTCTTC. Amino acids: CASSDSIAGGVGEQFF.

The J gene is TRBJ1-3, the V gene TRBV7-2; D is ambiguous. The CDR3 contains 12 residues. CDR1 and CDR2 from the germline V gene are SGHTA and FQGNSA. Trimming left V 1 base short and J 11 bases short, with 9 bases between. The CDR3 sequence: CASSLGGGSIYF. DNA of the CDR3: TGTGCCAGCAGCTTAGGCGGTGGGTCCATATATTTT.

This clone was counted a few times. The chain employs TRBV29-1 and TRBJ1-2, with a weak D call TRBD1 (6 bases). The length of the CDR3 is 13 residues. Between the trimmed V and J ends, which lost 6 bases and 5 bases, there was a span of 16 bases. Germline V CDR1 and CDR2: SQVTM, ANQGSEA. The CDR3 DNA follows: TGCAGCGTCGGGGGAGGGGGGTCGTATGGCTACACCTTC. This gives the protein CSVGGGGSYGYTF.

The chain couples TRBV6-6 to TRBJ1-3; D not certain. The CDR3 totals 16 residues. Trimming removed 2 bases from V and 0 bases from J, with 11 bases in between. In germline, CDR1 is MNHNY, CDR2 SVGAGI (reference sequence). The CDR3 nucleotides are TGTGCCAGCAGTTACACACAAACTAACTCTGGAAACACCATATATTTT. Its translation: CASSYTQTNSGNTIYF.

The chain is built from TRBV30 and TRBJ1-5; D remains unclear. V lost 0 bases and J 4 bases, leaving 10 bases between the germline ends. The CDR3 has 14 residues. Per germline, CDR1 GTSNPN and CDR2 SVGIG (reference sequence). The CDR3 nucleotides are TGTGCCTGGAGTGTACGGAGGGAGAATCAGCCCCAGCATTTT. Its translation is CAWSVRRENQPQHF.

DNA of the CDR3: TGTGCCAGCAGCCAAGATAGCCTAGCGGGAGGCACAGATACGCAGTATTTT. It codes for CASSQDSLAGGTDTQYF. This chain joins TRBV3-1 (or the pseudogene TRBV3-2) and TRBJ2-3; 10 bases map to TRBD2. With V trimmed by 0 bases and J by 1 base, 4 bases remained unmatched. This CDR3 contains 17 residues. CDR1 is LGHDT, CDR2 YNNKEL, per germline (reference sequence).

This clone was seen only once. This rearrangement joins TRBV18 to TRBJ1-4; D gene uncertain. Trimming took 4 bases from V and 4 from J, leaving 19 bases between them. Germline V gene sequence: CDR1 KGHSH, CDR2 LQKENI. The CDR3 runs 17 residues. CDR3 region: CASSQIPSGMGNEKLFF. The CDR3, as DNA: TGTGCCAGCTCACAGATCCCTAGCGGGATGGGTAATGAAAAACTGTTTTTT.

DNA of the CDR3: TGCAGTGCTAGTAGTGGGGGCGCATTGGAATATGAAAAACTGTTTTTT. It yields the protein CSASSGGALEYEKLFF. V and J are TRBV20-1 and TRBJ1-4, with D maybe TRBD1 (6 bases). Per the germline V gene, CDR1 is DFQATT and CDR2 is SNEGSKA (reference sequence). The CDR3 contains 16 residues. Trimming stripped 3 bases from V and 6 bases from J, with 20 bases between.